This passage covers 20 T cell receptor beta chains from one sample sequenced in a study of blood T cells in healthy people across ages. Next came a second PCR, run for about 6 to 11 cycles, which used a sample-barcoded 5' primer along with a J-beta primer mix. TCRdb reprocessed the 5' RACE reads via MiXCR and lists one record per CDR3 protein. The sample shows about 640,000 distinct CDR3 sequences, roughly three fifths of them seen only once. Material: blood. Receptors originate from a man aged 60-69 years in good health.

The chain carries TRBV27 and TRBJ2-1; TRBD2 matches 13 bases. The CDR3 is 15 amino acids. With V trimmed by 4 bases and J by 10 bases, 7 bases remained unmatched. Germline CDR1 and CDR2: MNHEY and SMNVEV (reference sequence). The CDR3 DNA reads as TGTGCCAGCAGTTCTCGACTAGCGGGGGGCCGAGAGCAGTTCTTC. This encodes CASSSRLAGGREQFF.

This clonotype has more than one count but fewer than ten. The gene calls are TRBV5-1 and TRBJ1-4, with TRBD1 identical over 10 bases. Germline V gene data show CDR1 as SGHRS and CDR2 as YFSETQ. The V and J ends lost 4 bases and 8 bases, in that order; junction bases with no gene match: 5. The CDR3 consists of 14 residues. The CDR3 DNA reads TGCGCCAGCAGCCCCGGGACAGGGGCCGAAAAACTGTTTTTT. This encodes CASSPGTGAEKLFF. Combining the CDR3 with reference TRBV5-1 and TRBJ1-4 gives the whole variable domain KAGVTQTPRYLIKTRGQQVTLSCSPISGHRSVSWYQQTPGQGLQFLFEYFSETQRNKGNFPGRFSGRQFSNSRSEMNVSTLELGDSALYLCASSPGTGAEKLFFGSGTQLSVL.

This chain's CDR3 is CASSRHLGRDTEAFF. The CDR3 nucleotides are TGCGCCAGCAGCCGCCACCTCGGGAGGGACACTGAAGCTTTCTTT. This chain joins TRBV4-1 and TRBJ1-1; D gene uncertain. The CDR3 contains 15 residues. The V gene's germline CDR1 is MGHRA and CDR2 YSYEKL. V was clipped by 4 bases and J by 3 bases, with 15 bases between them.

This clonotype was counted a single time. V and J are TRBV29-1 and TRBJ1-1; D not resolved. Trimming removed 3 bases from V and 2 bases from J, with 10 bases in between. Germline V lookup: CDR1 SQVTM, CDR2 ANQGSEA. CDR3 size: 13 residues. CDR3 DNA sequence: TGCAGCGTTGACTCGAAGGAAAACACTGAAGCTTTCTTT. This translates into CSVDSKENTEAFF.

The rearrangement uses TRBV5-1 and TRBJ1-6; TRBD1 aligns across 11 bases. Germline CDR1 and CDR2: SGHRS and YFSETQ. The CDR3 contains 15 residues. The junction had 5 bases not matched to a gene; V was cut back by 3 bases and J by 9 bases. The CDR3 protein is CASSSGQGAISPLHF. CDR3 in DNA: TGCGCCAGCAGCTCCGGACAGGGGGCGATTTCACCCCTCCACTTT.

The chain links TRBV27 to TRBJ2-7; D call uncertain. CDR3 length equals 16 residues. Per germline, CDR1 MNHEY and CDR2 SMNVEV (reference sequence). Trimming shortened V by 5 bases and J by 2 bases, and 19 bases separated the two germline ends. The CDR3 spells CASSPSTGHLTYEQYF. The CDR3 DNA reads TGTGCCAGCAGTCCCTCGACCGGCCATCTAACCTACGAGCAGTACTTC.

This clonotype was seen only a few times. The chain carries TRBV21-1 and TRBJ2-1; the DNA was not used to check the table's D call, TRBD1. TRBV21-1 is tagged as a pseudogene. CDR3 size: 18 residues. CDR3 loop: CASSKAIEGDRMYNEQFF. DNA for the CDR3: TGTGCCAGCAGCAAAGCGATCGAGGGAGACAGAATGTACAATGAGCAGTTCTTC.

A single count supports this clonotype. The chain couples TRBV27 to TRBJ2-4, with a weak D call TRBD1 (6 bases). The closer fit of TRBJ2-7 to the DNA end suggests the J call may be wrong. This CDR3 region has 14 residues. CDR1 and CDR2 (germline): MNHEY, SMNVEV (reference sequence). CDR3 DNA: TGTGCCAGCAGCCGATTCGACAGGTACTACGAGCAGTACTTC. Protein product: CASSRFDRYYEQYF.

V usage is TRBV6-6 and J usage is TRBJ2-3, with TRBD2 matching over 10 bases. CDR1 MNHNY and CDR2 SVGAGI come from the germline V gene (reference sequence). The CDR3 has 15 amino acids. The V gene end was trimmed by 6 bases and the J gene end by 3 bases; junction bases not matched to a gene: 6. The CDR3 DNA reads TGTGCCAGCAGAGTTAGCGGGGGGTGGACAGATACGCAGTATTTT. Protein: CASRVSGGWTDTQYF.

This chain uses TRBV20-1 with TRBJ2-7, with TRBD1 as a possible D gene (6 bases). This CDR3 spans 14 amino acids. V was trimmed by 6 bases and J by 1 base, leaving 16 bases between them. CDR1 is DFQATT and CDR2 is SNEGSKA in the germline V gene (reference sequence). This chain's CDR3 is CSALQGGISYEQYF. CDR3 nucleotides: TGCAGTGCGCTACAGGGTGGGATATCCTACGAGCAGTACTTC.

The chain couples TRBV29-1 to TRBJ1-2; possibly TRBD1 for D (6 bases). Germline V gene sequence: CDR1 SQVTM, CDR2 ANQGSEA. V lost 7 bases and J 7 bases, leaving 13 bases between the germline ends. The CDR3 consists of 11 residues. The DNA of the CDR3 is TGCAGCGAACCGGGGGCGGGTGGCTACACCTTC. Translation: CSEPGAGGYTF.

This chain uses TRBV5-6 with TRBJ1-2, with a possible D match to TRBD1 (5 bases). The germline gives CDR1 SGHDT, CDR2 YYEEEE. Between the trimmed V and J ends, which lost 4 bases and 7 bases, there was a span of 14 bases. The CDR3 contains 13 residues. The DNA of the CDR3 is TGTGCCAGCAGCCTCCAGGGCTCGGGTGGCTACACCTTC. This encodes CASSLQGSGGYTF.

V and J are TRBV28 and TRBJ1-2; unclear D gene. This CDR3 has 11 residues. The V end lost 6 bases, the J end lost 1 base, and 3 bases lay between the germline ends. Germline-derived CDR1 and CDR2 are MDHEN and SYDVKM. CDR3 coding DNA: TGTGCCAGCAGGAATAACTATGGCTACACCTTC. It translates to CASRNNYGYTF.

This chain uses TRBV12-3 or TRBV12-4 with TRBJ2-3, with 7 bases that match TRBD2. V dropped 4 bases and J dropped 3; count of bases not matched to a gene: 7. The CDR3 has 15 residues. CDR3 nucleotide sequence: TGTGCCAGCAGTTGGGGGGGACCATCGACAGATACGCAGTATTTT. It translates to CASSWGGPSTDTQYF.

This chain connects TRBV7-2 to TRBJ1-2; D remains ambiguous. The germline gives CDR1 SGHTA, CDR2 FQGNSA. With 5 bases removed from V and 1 base from J, the gap between germline ends came to 8 bases. The CDR3 spans 13 residues. This CDR3 is CASSVIGNYGYTF. The CDR3 region has the DNA TGTGCCAGCAGCGTCATCGGTAACTATGGCTACACCTTC.

This clonotype came up a few times. The rearrangement joins TRBV7-2 to TRBJ2-3; 7 nucleotides line up with TRBD2. The CDR3 runs 15 residues. V shed 2 bases, J shed 4 bases, and the junction held 6 bases outside the gene matches. The germline gives CDR1 SGHTA, CDR2 FQGNSA. The CDR3 region has the DNA TGTGCCAGCAGCTTACAGAGCGGGGCCTCAGATACGCAGTATTTT. As protein: CASSLQSGASDTQYF. Full variable domain (outside the CDR3, taken from reference TRBV7-2 and TRBJ2-3): GAGVSQSPSNKVTEKGKDVELRCDPISGHTALYWYRQSLGQGLEFLIYFQGNSAPDKSGLPSDRFSAERTGGSVSTLTIQRTQQEDSAVYLCASSLQSGASDTQYFGPGTRLTVL.

The chain uses TRBV12-3 or TRBV12-4 and TRBJ1-1; 12 bases agree with TRBD1. The CDR3 sequence is 15 residues long. With V trimmed by 5 bases and J by 5 bases, 6 bases remained unmatched. The CDR3 nucleotides read TGTGCCAGCAGTCAGGGACAGGGGGCGCATACTGAAGCTTTCTTT. Its protein is CASSQGQGAHTEAFF.

The V gene is TRBV9, the J gene TRBJ1-6; D is uncertain. The germline gives CDR1 SGDLS, CDR2 YYNGEE. Trimming took 0 bases from V and 9 from J, leaving 16 bases between them. The CDR3 loop spans 16 amino acids. The CDR3 bases are TGTGCCAGCAGCGTAGGGTCGGAGGGAGGGCCTTCACCCCTCCACTTT. Translated: CASSVGSEGGPSPLHF.

This rearrangement joins TRBV7-2 to TRBJ2-7, with 10 bases identical to TRBD1. This CDR3 has 16 residues. Trimming removed 5 bases from V and 2 bases from J; junction bases left unmatched: 9. Germline values: CDR1 SGHTA, CDR2 FQGNSA. This CDR3 reads CASSTRRTGGTYEQYF. CDR3 nucleotides: TGTGCCAGCAGCACTAGGCGGACAGGGGGTACCTACGAGCAGTACTTC. The complete variable domain, with remaining parts taken from reference TRBV7-2 and TRBJ2-7, reads GAGVSQSPSNKVTEKGKDVELRCDPISGHTALYWYRQSLGQGLEFLIYFQGNSAPDKSGLPSDRFSAERTGGSVSTLTIQRTQQEDSAVYLCASSTRRTGGTYEQYFGPGTRLTVT.

J is TRBJ2-5 and V is TRBV14; D unresolved. The germline V and J ends were trimmed by 1 base and 2 bases, with 11 bases remaining between them. Germline V gives CDR1 SGHDN, CDR2 FVKESK. This CDR3 spans 15 amino acids. CDR3 bases: TGTGCCAGCAGCCAAGTGCGAGGCCGGCAAGAGACCCAGTACTTC. Amino acids: CASSQVRGRQETQYF. Full variable domain (rest looked up from reference TRBV14 and TRBJ2-5): EAGVTQFPSHSVIEKGQTVTLRCDPISGHDNLYWYRRVMGKEIKFLLHFVKESKQDESGMPNNRFLAERTGGTYSTLKVQPAELEDSGVYFCASSQVRGRQETQYFGPGTRLLVL.